A selection of T cell receptor beta chains follows, all from one sample in a study of blood T cell repertoires in COVID-19. Assay used: immunoSEQ multiplex PCR; TCRdb lists only in-frame clones, some missing. The repertoire holds tens of thousands of clones, with around 90% as singletons. The sample taken for sequencing was peripheral blood. These receptors were collected from a woman of 80 years or more with COVID-19, enrolled during active disease. CDR3s include the opening cysteine and the closing phenylalanine or tryptophan. The D gene is left open where the match is weak. Clone size appears in some rows only: once, few, many, or a class for an expanded clone.

>NA|TRBV4-1|NA|TRBJ1-4
CASSQETWANEKLFF
TGCGCCAGCAGCCAAGAGACCTGGGCGAATGAAAAACTGTTTTTT
>NA|TRBV25-1|NA|TRBJ1-4
CASSELGGANEKLFF
TGTGCCAGCAGTGAATTGGGGGGAGCTAATGAAAAACTGTTTTTT
>NA|TRBV6-1|TRBD2|TRBJ2-1
CASSALSGGANNEQFF
TGTGCCAGCAGTGCCCTGAGCGGGGGGGCGAACAATGAGCAGTTCTTC
>NA|TRBV5-1|NA|TRBJ1-1
CASKITENTEAFF
TGCGCCAGCAAAATTACAGAGAACACTGAAGCTTTCTTT
>NA|TRBV27|NA|TRBJ1-2
CASSRRGQIIYGYTF
TGTGCCAGCAGCAGGCGAGGACAGATTATCTATGGCTACACCTTC
>few|TRBV5-4|TRBD1|TRBJ1-2
CASSWTGTYGYTF
TGTGCCAGCAGCTGGACAGGGACCTATGGCTACACCTTC
>NA|TRBV18|NA|TRBJ1-5
CASSPQGAEAPQHF
TGTGCCAGCTCACCACAAGGAGCCGAGGCGCCCCAGCATTTT
>NA|TRBV18|NA|TRBJ1-1
CASSPSLAKTEAFF
TGTGCCAGCTCACCAAGCCTAGCAAAGACTGAAGCTTTCTTT
>NA|TRBV5-6|NA|TRBJ1-2
CASIREANYGYTF
TGTGCCAGCATAAGAGAAGCTAACTATGGCTACACCTTC
>once|TRBV6-4|NA|TRBJ1-5
CASSDSGGPNQPQHF
TGTGCCAGCAGTGACTCGGGGGGGCCCAATCAGCCCCAGCATTTT
>NA|TRBV11-2|TRBD1|TRBJ1-6
CASSPDRGNSPLHF
TGTGCCAGCAGCCCGGACAGGGGAAATTCACCCCTCCACTTT
>NA|TRBV10-3|NA|TRBJ1-3
CAINAGYTIYF
TGTGCCATCAACGCAGGCTACACCATATATTTT
>NA|TRBV5-1|TRBD2|TRBJ2-3
CASSLVSGGPTDTQYF
TGCGCCAGCAGCTTGGTAAGCGGGGGGCCCACAGATACGCAGTATTTT
>few|TRBV19|NA|TRBJ2-2
CASSRPGPGTGELFF
TGTGCCAGCTCAAGACCAGGCCCTGGCACCGGGGAGCTGTTTTTT
>NA|TRBV7-9|NA|TRBJ1-3
CASSFLSGRGNTIYF
TGTGCCAGCAGCTTTCTATCAGGGCGAGGAAACACCATATATTTT
>NA|TRBV12-3/TRBV12-4|TRBD1|TRBJ2-7
CASSLETGGNKYF
TGTGCCAGCAGTTTAGAGACAGGGGGCAATAAGTACTTC
>NA|TRBV18|NA|TRBJ1-6
CASSPRQSIGPLHF
TGTGCCAGCTCACCCCGACAGTCCATTGGGCCCCTCCACTTT
>NA|TRBV7-8|TRBD1|TRBJ1-6
CASSTRTGRNSPLHF
TGTGCCAGCAGCACTCGGACAGGGAGGAATTCACCCCTCCACTTT
>once|TRBV5-8|NA|TRBJ1-3
CASSPGPGNTIYF
TGTGCCAGCAGCCCCGGTCCTGGAAACACCATATATTTT